This T cell receptor (beta chain) was recovered during a study of T cells after yellow fever vaccination. General study results and limits: Re-detected after boosting: most primary clones, almost 97% of CD4 and about 89% of CD8. A faster peak, day 5 versus 15, was reached by the weaker secondary response.

TCRdb recomputed calls from the 5' RACE reads with MiXCR, one row per CDR3 protein. The sample shows a few hundred thousand distinct CDR3 sequences, 15% to 20% of them seen only once. This CDR3 contains 14 residues. Looked up from germline, CDR1 is MNHEY and CDR2 is SMNVEV (reference sequence). The J segment lost 4 bases and the V segment lost 8 bases, leaving 7 bases of the junction unmatched. Note on this clonotype: Its antigen is currently unknown.

This rearrangement joins TRBV27 to TRBJ2-7; 11 nucleotides line up with TRBD2. The material sequenced was PBMCs, taken 15 days after the yellow fever booster vaccination. The sequence derives from a man aged 25-45 years who received the YFV17D yellow fever vaccine. CDR3 protein: CASATSGSQYEQYF. DNA of the CDR3: TGTGCCAGCGCTACTAGCGGGAGTCAATACGAGCAGTACTTC.